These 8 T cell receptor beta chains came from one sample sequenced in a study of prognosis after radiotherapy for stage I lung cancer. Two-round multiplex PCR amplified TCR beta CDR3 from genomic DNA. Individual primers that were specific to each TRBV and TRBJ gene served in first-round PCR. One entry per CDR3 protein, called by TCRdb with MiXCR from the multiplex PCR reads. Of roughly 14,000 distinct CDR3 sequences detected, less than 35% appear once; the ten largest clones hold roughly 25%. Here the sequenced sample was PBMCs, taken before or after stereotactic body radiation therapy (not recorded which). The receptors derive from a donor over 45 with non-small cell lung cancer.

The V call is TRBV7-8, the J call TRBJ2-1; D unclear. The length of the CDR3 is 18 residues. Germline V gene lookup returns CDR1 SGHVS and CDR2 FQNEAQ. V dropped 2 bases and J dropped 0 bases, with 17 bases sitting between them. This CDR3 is CASSLRPTIGNSYNEQFF. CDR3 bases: TGTGCCAGCAGCTTACGTCCTACGATCGGCAACTCCTACAATGAGCAGTTCTTC.

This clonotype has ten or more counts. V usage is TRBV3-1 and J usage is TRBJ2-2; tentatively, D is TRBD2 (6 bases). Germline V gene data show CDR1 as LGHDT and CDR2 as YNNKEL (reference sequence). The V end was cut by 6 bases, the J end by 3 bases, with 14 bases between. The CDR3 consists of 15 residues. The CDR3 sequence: CASSIGGDYTGELFF. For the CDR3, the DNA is TGTGCCAGCAGTATCGGCGGGGATTACACCGGGGAGCTGTTTTTT.

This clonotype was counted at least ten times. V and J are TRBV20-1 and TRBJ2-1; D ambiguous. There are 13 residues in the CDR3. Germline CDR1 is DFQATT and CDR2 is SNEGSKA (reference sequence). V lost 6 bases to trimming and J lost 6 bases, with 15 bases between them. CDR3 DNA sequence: TGCAGTGCCTTCGGCTTGGCTTTCAATGAGCAGTTCTTC. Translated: CSAFGLAFNEQFF.

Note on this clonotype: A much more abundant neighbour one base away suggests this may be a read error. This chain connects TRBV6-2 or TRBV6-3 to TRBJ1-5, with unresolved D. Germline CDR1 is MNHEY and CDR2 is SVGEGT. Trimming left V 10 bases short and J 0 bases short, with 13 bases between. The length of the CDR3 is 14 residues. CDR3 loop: CATQKINSNQPQHF. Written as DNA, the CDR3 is TGTGCCACCCAGAAAATTAATAGCAATCAGCCCCAGCATTTT.

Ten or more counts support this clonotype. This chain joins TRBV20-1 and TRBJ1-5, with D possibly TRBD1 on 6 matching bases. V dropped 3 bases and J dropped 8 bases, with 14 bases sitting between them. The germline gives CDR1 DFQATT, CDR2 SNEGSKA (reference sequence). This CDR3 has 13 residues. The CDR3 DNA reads TGCAGTGCTAGTGGGGGCGTGAGGGAGCCCCAGCATTTT. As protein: CSASGGVREPQHF.

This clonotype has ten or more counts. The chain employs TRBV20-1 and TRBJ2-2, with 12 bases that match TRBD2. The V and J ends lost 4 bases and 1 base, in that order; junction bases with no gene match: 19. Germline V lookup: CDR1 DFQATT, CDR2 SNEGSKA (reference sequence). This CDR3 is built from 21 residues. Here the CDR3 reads CSAMKYGTEGLAGLNTGELFF. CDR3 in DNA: TGCAGTGCTATGAAGTACGGGACGGAAGGACTAGCGGGACTGAACACCGGGGAGCTGTTTTTT.

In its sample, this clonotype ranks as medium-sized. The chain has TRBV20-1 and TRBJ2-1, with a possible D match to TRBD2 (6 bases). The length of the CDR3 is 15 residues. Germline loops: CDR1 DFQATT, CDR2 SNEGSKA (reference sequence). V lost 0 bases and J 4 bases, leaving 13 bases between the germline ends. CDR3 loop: CSARDFRRVYNEQFF. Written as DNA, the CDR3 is TGCAGTGCTAGAGATTTTCGGAGGGTTTACAATGAGCAGTTCTTC.

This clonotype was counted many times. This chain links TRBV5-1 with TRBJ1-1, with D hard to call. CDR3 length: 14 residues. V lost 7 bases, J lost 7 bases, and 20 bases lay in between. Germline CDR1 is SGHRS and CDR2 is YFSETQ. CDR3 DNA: TGCGCCAGCCGCCCCAACGGGGATGATGGTGAAGCTTTCTTT. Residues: CASRPNGDDGEAFF.